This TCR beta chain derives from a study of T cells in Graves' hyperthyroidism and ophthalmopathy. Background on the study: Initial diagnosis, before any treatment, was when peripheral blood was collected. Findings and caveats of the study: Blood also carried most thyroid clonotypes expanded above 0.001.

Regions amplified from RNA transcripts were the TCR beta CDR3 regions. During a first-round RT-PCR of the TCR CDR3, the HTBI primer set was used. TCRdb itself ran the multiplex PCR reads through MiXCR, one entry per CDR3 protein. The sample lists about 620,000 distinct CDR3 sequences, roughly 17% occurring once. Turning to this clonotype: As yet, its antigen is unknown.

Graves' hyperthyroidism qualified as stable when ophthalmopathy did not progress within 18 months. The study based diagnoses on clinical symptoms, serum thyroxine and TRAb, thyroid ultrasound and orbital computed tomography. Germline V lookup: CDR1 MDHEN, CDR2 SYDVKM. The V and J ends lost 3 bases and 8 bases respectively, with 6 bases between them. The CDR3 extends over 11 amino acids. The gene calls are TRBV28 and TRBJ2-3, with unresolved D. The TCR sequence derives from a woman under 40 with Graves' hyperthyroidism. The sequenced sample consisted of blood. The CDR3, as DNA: TGTGCCAGCAGTTTGGGCGTTACGCAGTATTTT. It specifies CASSLGVTQYF.